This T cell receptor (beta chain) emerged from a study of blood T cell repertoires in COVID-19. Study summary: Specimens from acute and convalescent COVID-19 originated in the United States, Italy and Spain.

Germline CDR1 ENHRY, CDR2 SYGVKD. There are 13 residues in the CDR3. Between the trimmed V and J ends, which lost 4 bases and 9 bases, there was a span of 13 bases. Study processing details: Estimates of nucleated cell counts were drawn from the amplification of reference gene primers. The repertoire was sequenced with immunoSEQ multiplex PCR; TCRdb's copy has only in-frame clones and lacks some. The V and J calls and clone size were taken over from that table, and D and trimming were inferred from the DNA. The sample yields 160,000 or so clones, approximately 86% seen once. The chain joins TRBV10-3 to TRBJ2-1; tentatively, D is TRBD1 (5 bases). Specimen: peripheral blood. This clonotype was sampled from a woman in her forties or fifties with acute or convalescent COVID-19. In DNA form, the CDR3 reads TGTGCCATCAGTGCTACAGAGCAGGGTGAGCAGTTCTTC. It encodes CAISATEQGEQFF.